The 32 T cell receptor beta chains listed next were all sequenced from one sample in a study of molecular identifiers for immune sequencing clone quantification. In TCRdb, the PCR reads were re-called with MiXCR into one record per CDR3 protein. The sample has 550,000 to 750,000 distinct CDR3 sequences, about 20% seen once. The sequencing input was naive CD8+ T cells from blood, with Jurkat cell RNA spiked in. The sample's subset: FACS-sorted CD8+CD4-CCR7+CD45RA+ naive T cells. These receptors all come from a human donor in good health. Some libraries in this study had Jurkat cell RNA spiked in.

This clonotype was observed a few times. The J gene is TRBJ2-7, the V gene TRBV7-6; perhaps D is TRBD1 or TRBD2 (6 bases each). The ends were cut back, 1 base at V and 12 bases at J, with 10 bases in the middle. The germline gives CDR1 SGHVS, CDR2 FNYEAQ. This CDR3 is 11 amino acids long. The CDR3 nucleotides read TGTGCCAGCAGCTTAGACCGGGGGCTGTACTTC. Translation: CASSLDRGLYF. Together with reference TRBV7-6 and TRBJ2-7, the CDR3 gives the full variable domain: GAGVSQSPRYKVTKRGQDVALRCDPISGHVSLYWYRQALGQGPEFLTYFNYEAQQDKSGLPNDRFSAERPEGSISTLTIQRTEQRDSAMYRCASSLDRGLYFGPGTRLTVT.

The CDR3 spells CASSLLGTSGRAWETQYF. The CDR3 nucleotides read TGTGCCAGCAGCTTACTAGGGACTAGCGGGAGGGCCTGGGAGACCCAGTACTTC. This chain uses TRBV5-4 with TRBJ2-5; 16 bases map to TRBD2. Looked up from germline, CDR1 is SGHNT and CDR2 is YYREEE (reference sequence). The CDR3 spans 18 residues. V trimming: 2 bases; J trimming: 5 bases; junction bases outside the gene matches: 9. Using reference TRBV5-4 and TRBJ2-5 for the parts outside the CDR3, the full variable domain is ETGVTQSPTHLIKTRGQQVTLRCSSQSGHNTVSWYQQALGQGPQFIFQYYREEENGRGNFPPRFSGLQFPNYSSELNVNALELDDSALYLCASSLLGTSGRAWETQYFGPGTRLLVL.

Points on this clonotype: A much larger clone differs by one base, so this may be a read error. The chain is built from TRBV19 and TRBJ1-5, with D tentatively TRBD1 (5 bases). The CDR3 consists of 14 residues. The germline gives CDR1 LNHDA, CDR2 SQIVND (reference sequence). Trimming shortened V by 8 bases and J by 6 bases, and 17 bases separated the two germline ends. The CDR3 sequence is CASGGWGLSQPQHF. CDR3 nucleotides: TGTGCCAGTGGCGGATGGGGGTTGAGTCAGCCCCAGCATTTT.

Comments on this clonotype: This may stem from a read error, because a much larger clone lies one nucleotide away. The rearrangement uses TRBV7-2 and TRBJ1-1; TRBD1 matches at 7 bases. The V gene's germline CDR1 is SGHTA and CDR2 FQGNSA. The CDR3 sequence is 12 residues long. CDR3 DNA: TGTGCATGCCAACAGGGGTTCACTGAAGCTTTCTTT. It yields the protein CACQQGFTEAFF. Based on the CDR3 plus reference TRBV7-2 and TRBJ1-1, the full variable domain is GAGVSQSPSNKVTEKGKDVELRCDPISGHTALYWYRQSLGQGLEFLIYFQGNSAPDKSGLPSDRFSAERTGGSVSTLTIQRTQQEDSAVYLCACQQGFTEAFFGQGTRLTVV.

There are a few counts of this clonotype. The chain is built from TRBV5-6 and TRBJ1-1; D ambiguous. Trimming took off 0 bases at V and 4 bases at J, with 13 bases between the two ends. The CDR3 is made up of 15 amino acids. The germline CDR1 and CDR2 sequences are SGHDT and YYEEEE. The CDR3 reads CASSLGGLRITEAFF. The CDR3 nucleotides are TGTGCCAGCAGCTTGGGAGGGTTGAGGATCACTGAAGCTTTCTTT.

This clonotype appeared a few times. A read error may account for a junction end that differs from germline. This sequence joins TRBV23-1 and TRBJ2-1; 16 bases fit TRBD2. TRBV23-1 is annotated as an ORF whose role is uncertain. This CDR3 is built from 16 residues. The CDR3 DNA reads as TGCGCCAGCAATCAAGGGGGACTAGCGGGAGGGGATGAGCAGTTCTTC. Translating it yields CASNQGGLAGGDEQFF.

Ten or more counts support this clonotype. This rearrangement joins TRBV6-5 to TRBJ2-3; D is unresolved. The CDR3 runs 18 residues. Germline V lookup: CDR1 MNHEY, CDR2 SVGAGI. V was clipped by 0 bases and J by 2 bases, with 18 bases between them. The CDR3 is CASSYSSLGRQPTDTQYF. The CDR3 bases are TGTGCCAGCAGTTACTCGTCTTTGGGCAGACAACCCACAGATACGCAGTATTTT.

This clonotype was counted ten times or more. The chain couples TRBV27 to TRBJ2-3; 10 bases agree with TRBD2. Germline CDR1 is MNHEY and CDR2 is SMNVEV (reference sequence). The CDR3 is 16 amino acids. Unmatched junction bases numbered 7, after V lost 5 bases and J lost 2 bases. CDR3: CASSLVTSGFTDTQYF. Here the CDR3 DNA reads TGTGCCAGCAGTCTTGTGACTAGCGGGTTCACAGATACGCAGTATTTT.

With respect to this clonotype: This may be a read error: a much more frequent sequence differs by one nucleotide. The rearrangement uses TRBV29-1 and TRBJ2-2; D is unclear. CDR1 is SQVTM and CDR2 is ANQGSEA in the germline V gene. Trimming took 4 bases from V and 7 from J, leaving 10 bases between them. CDR3 length equals 12 residues. The CDR3 protein is CSVALGFGELFF. The DNA of the CDR3 is TGCAGCGTTGCCCTGGGGTTCGGGGAGCTGTTTTTT.

This clonotype has at least ten counts. The chain has TRBV15 and TRBJ2-3, with D possibly being TRBD2 (5 bases). CDR3 length: 18 residues. V was shortened by 0 bases and J by 4 bases, with 20 bases between the two germline ends. Germline loops: CDR1 LNHNV, CDR2 YYDKDF (reference sequence). The CDR3 DNA reads TGTGCCACCAGCAGAGATCTAAATCAAGGAGGAGAGGCAGATACGCAGTATTTT. Amino acid sequence: CATSRDLNQGGEADTQYF.

Comments on this clonotype: A junction end diverges from the germline sequence, so it may reflect a read error. The V and J genes are TRBV29-1 and TRBJ2-1; 9 bases are shared with TRBD2. Germline V gene data show CDR1 as SQVTM and CDR2 as ANQGSEA. The CDR3 consists of 16 residues. DNA for the CDR3: TGCAGCGTTGAAGATAGGTGGGCGGGGGGGAGGAATGGGCAGTTCTTC. Encoded protein: CSVEDRWAGGRNGQFF.

A few counts support this clonotype. The V gene is TRBV5-6, the J gene TRBJ1-1, with a weak D call TRBD1 (6 bases). The CDR3 is made up of 16 amino acids. The germline V and J ends were trimmed by 2 bases and 4 bases, with 18 bases remaining between them. CDR1 SGHDT and CDR2 YYEEEE come from the germline V gene. The chain's CDR3 is CASSFGGGRSGTEAFF. DNA for the CDR3: TGTGCCAGCAGCTTTGGGGGGGGCCGTAGTGGCACTGAAGCTTTCTTT.

This clonotype was seen repeatedly, ten times or more. This rearrangement joins TRBV4-3 to TRBJ2-7, with D tentatively TRBD2 (7 bases). The V end lost 1 base, the J end lost 5 bases, and 12 bases lay between the germline ends. Germline V lookup: CDR1 LGHNA, CDR2 YSLEER. CDR3 length: 14 residues. The CDR3 nucleotides read TGCGCCAGCAGCCAAGTGGGGGGGGCGCACGAGCAGTACTTC. This translates into CASSQVGGAHEQYF.

In the case of this clonotype: A read error may explain this, as a much larger clone is one base away. The gene calls are TRBV7-6 and TRBJ1-4; 7 bases line up with TRBD1. This CDR3 is 17 amino acids long. Losses at the gene ends were 3 bases for V and 6 bases for J; bases not matched to a gene: 13. The germline V gene encodes CDR1 SGHVS and CDR2 FNYEAQ. The CDR3 coding sequence is TGTGCCAGCAGCTTTTCCCCCTTTATAGGGGGCGATGAAAAACTGTTTTTT. The encoded protein is CASSFSPFIGGDEKLFF.

In its sample, this clonotype was seen many times. The chain joins TRBV5-6 to TRBJ2-3; 7 bases line up with TRBD1. V gave up 1 base and J gave up 0 bases; unmatched junction bases: 8. This CDR3 has 17 residues. The germline gives CDR1 SGHDT, CDR2 YYEEEE. The CDR3 loop reads CASSLSSRTGSTDTQYF. Written as DNA, the CDR3 is TGTGCCAGCAGCTTGAGTTCCCGGACAGGAAGCACAGATACGCAGTATTTT.

The sample holds a few counts of this clonotype. The rearrangement links TRBV7-9 to TRBJ1-1; possibly TRBD1 for D (5 bases). V was clipped by 5 bases and J by 11 bases, with 21 bases between them. The V gene's germline CDR1 is SEHNR and CDR2 FQNEAQ (reference sequence). This CDR3 spans 14 amino acids. The CDR3 DNA reads TGTGCCAGCAGCATTGAGTCGGGGGGACTGGCCGCTTTCTTT. Translation gives CASSIESGGLAAFF.

This sequence joins TRBV3-1 and TRBJ2-7; tentative D call: TRBD1 (6 bases). V lost 1 base and J lost 0, with 22 bases in between. The CDR3 consists of 19 residues. Germline V gene sequence: CDR1 LGHDT, CDR2 YNNKEL (reference sequence). The DNA for the CDR3 is TGTGCCAGCAGCCAAGGTATTAATCCTCGACCGGACAGCTCCTACGAGCAGTACTTC. It codes for CASSQGINPRPDSSYEQYF.

This clonotype appeared many times. The rearrangement uses TRBV30 and TRBJ2-3, with TRBD1 as a possible D gene (5 bases). The CDR3 is 14 residues long. V was pared by 2 bases and J by 2 bases, with 11 bases between. Germline V gene sequence: CDR1 GTSNPN, CDR2 SVGIG (reference sequence). CDR3 nucleotides: TGTGCCTGGAGTTTAGGGGCGAACACAGATACGCAGTATTTT. Its translation: CAWSLGANTDTQYF. Full variable domain (outside the CDR3, taken from reference TRBV30 and TRBJ2-3): SQTIHQWPATLVQPVGSPLSLECTVEGTSNPNLYWYRQAAGRGLQLLFYSVGIGQISSEVPQNLSASRPQDRQFILSSKKLLLSDSGFYLCAWSLGANTDTQYFGPGTRLTVL.

In this sample, this clonotype turned up a few times. V usage is TRBV20-1 and J usage is TRBJ2-7, with D perhaps matching TRBD1 (5 bases). Germline V lookup: CDR1 DFQATT, CDR2 SNEGSKA (reference sequence). The V end lost 2 bases, the J end lost 0 bases, and 14 bases lay between the germline ends. This CDR3 spans 15 amino acids. DNA of the CDR3: TGCAGTGCTAGAACTCGACAGTTTAGCTCCTACGAGCAGTACTTC. Amino acids: CSARTRQFSSYEQYF.

This clonotype was picked up a small number of times. The J gene is TRBJ2-7, the V gene TRBV2; D perhaps matches TRBD2 (6 bases). The CDR3 totals 15 residues. Looked up from germline, CDR1 is SNHLY and CDR2 is FYNNEI. V was trimmed by 6 bases and J by 0 bases, leaving 15 bases between them. This chain's CDR3 is CASRDPGLNSYEQYF. CDR3 bases: TGTGCCAGCAGGGACCCGGGACTGAACTCCTACGAGCAGTACTTC. Supplemented by reference TRBV2 and TRBJ2-7, the full variable domain reads EPEVTQTPSHQVTQMGQEVILRCVPISNHLYFYWYRQILGQKVEFLVSFYNNEISEKSEIFDDQFSVERPDGSNFTLKIRSTKLEDSAMYFCASRDPGLNSYEQYFGPGTRLTVT.

This clonotype came up many times. The chain is built from TRBV30 and TRBJ2-7; D is unclear. Trimming took off 1 base at V and 3 bases at J, with 4 bases between the two ends. CDR1 and CDR2 from the germline V gene are GTSNPN and SVGIG (reference sequence). CDR3 size: 11 residues. The CDR3 protein is CAWSEIYEQYF. CDR3 coding DNA: TGTGCCTGGAGTGAGATCTACGAGCAGTACTTC. Together with reference TRBV30 and TRBJ2-7, the CDR3 gives the full variable domain: SQTIHQWPATLVQPVGSPLSLECTVEGTSNPNLYWYRQAAGRGLQLLFYSVGIGQISSEVPQNLSASRPQDRQFILSSKKLLLSDSGFYLCAWSEIYEQYFGPGTRLTVT.

This clonotype occurred many times. In nucleotides, the CDR3 is TGCGCCAGCAGCCAATGGGACAGGGATCCAGATACGCAGTATTTT. Translating gives CASSQWDRDPDTQYF. The chain joins TRBV4-1 to TRBJ2-3, with 9 bases matching TRBD1. This CDR3 is built from 15 residues. Losses at the gene ends were 2 bases for V and 4 bases for J; bases not matched to a gene: 4. Germline assignment: CDR1 MGHRA and CDR2 YSYEKL.

In its sample, this clonotype was seen many times. V is TRBV12-3 or TRBV12-4 and J is TRBJ2-7; the D gene is possibly TRBD2 (5 bases). The V end was cut by 8 bases, the J end by 0 bases, with 14 bases between. The CDR3 is 14 amino acids. The DNA of the CDR3 is TGTGCCAGCGCGAGGGAACAAAGCTCCTACGAGCAGTACTTC. This translates into CASAREQSSYEQYF.

This clonotype occurred many times. V is TRBV11-2 and J is TRBJ2-3, with 7 bases matching TRBD2. The trim removed 5 bases at V and 2 bases at J, leaving 16 bases unmatched. Germline V gene sequence: CDR1 SGHAT, CDR2 FQNNGV. This CDR3 has 18 amino acids. CDR3 region: CASSHAGTTASLTDTQYF. CDR3 nucleotide sequence: TGTGCCAGCAGCCATGCCGGGACTACTGCATCCCTCACAGATACGCAGTATTTT. Looking up the rest from reference TRBV11-2 and TRBJ2-3 gives the full variable domain: EAGVAQSPRYKIIEKRQSVAFWCNPISGHATLYWYQQILGQGPKLLIQFQNNGVVDDSQLPKDRFSAERLKGVDSTLKIQPAKLEDSAVYLCASSHAGTTASLTDTQYFGPGTRLTVL.

This clonotype was observed at least ten times. J is TRBJ2-1 and V is TRBV6-5; D tentatively reads TRBD1 or TRBD2 (5 bases each). Trimming pared 0 bases from V and 5 bases from J, leaving 20 bases between. CDR1 is MNHEY and CDR2 is SVGAGI in the germline V gene. The CDR3 has 18 residues. The CDR3 DNA reads as TGTGCCAGCAGTTACTCAACATTCACCGGGACGGAAAACAATGAGCAGTTCTTC. Encoded protein: CASSYSTFTGTENNEQFF.

The chain combines TRBV28 with TRBJ2-3; TRBD2 matches 10 bases. Trimming cost V 8 bases and J 4 bases; bases outside gene matches: 12. The V gene's germline CDR1 is MDHEN and CDR2 SYDVKM. The CDR3 totals 16 residues. In nucleotides, the CDR3 is TGTGCCAGCGGGGCTAGCGGGGGCAGCACGGCAGATACGCAGTATTTT. Its protein is CASGASGGSTADTQYF.

This clonotype came up once. A much larger clone differs from this one at a single base, so this may be a read error. This rearrangement joins TRBV10-3 to TRBJ2-3; 8 bases are shared with TRBD2. The CDR3 contains 12 residues. J lost 14 bases, V lost 10 bases, and 14 bases had no gene match. Germline V gene lookup returns CDR1 ENHRY and CDR2 SYGVKD. The DNA of the CDR3 is TGTGCCACCCACACGGGAGGGGCGGGCCCGTATTTT. Protein sequence: CATHTGGAGPYF.

In this sample, this clonotype turned up many times. This sequence joins TRBV7-6 and TRBJ2-1; D is perhaps TRBD2 (6 bases). The germline V gene encodes CDR1 SGHVS and CDR2 FNYEAQ. CDR3 length equals 14 residues. V lost 1 base, J lost 5 bases, and 9 bases lay in between. The CDR3 here is CASSLGLDNNEQFF. The CDR3 nucleotides are TGTGCCAGCAGCTTAGGACTAGACAACAATGAGCAGTTCTTC. Variable domain in full (rest from reference TRBV7-6 and TRBJ2-1): GAGVSQSPRYKVTKRGQDVALRCDPISGHVSLYWYRQALGQGPEFLTYFNYEAQQDKSGLPNDRFSAERPEGSISTLTIQRTEQRDSAMYRCASSLGLDNNEQFFGPGTRLTVL.

This chain links TRBV30 with TRBJ2-3, with 7 bases identical to TRBD1. Trimming cost V 2 bases and J 4 bases; bases outside gene matches: 9. The V gene's germline CDR1 is GTSNPN and CDR2 SVGIG (reference sequence). The CDR3 is 15 residues long. The CDR3 nucleotides are TGTGCCTGGAGTCTGACAGGGATTGCCTCAGATACGCAGTATTTT. Protein sequence: CAWSLTGIASDTQYF.

This rearrangement joins TRBV7-9 to TRBJ2-2; weak D call: TRBD2 (5 bases). Germline CDR1 reads SEHNR; CDR2 reads FQNEAQ (reference sequence). This CDR3 region has 17 residues. V was shortened by 3 bases and J by 4 bases, with 18 bases between the two germline ends. CDR3: CASSLDGFRAVTGELFF. CDR3 sequence (DNA): TGTGCCAGCAGCTTGGACGGGTTTAGAGCGGTCACCGGGGAGCTGTTTTTT.

This clonotype was counted many times. The chain recombines TRBV5-6 with TRBJ2-7; TRBD2 might be the D (6 bases). This CDR3 region has 15 residues. Trimming cost V 4 bases and J 6 bases, with 20 bases left between them. CDR1 is SGHDT, CDR2 YYEEEE, per germline. CDR3 protein: CASSATRDWRGEQYF. The CDR3 DNA sequence: TGTGCCAGCAGCGCGACCCGAGACTGGAGGGGCGAGCAGTACTTC.

This clonotype turned up a few times. J is TRBJ1-2 and V is TRBV10-2; D is undetermined. V was cut by 0 bases and J by 3 bases, with 8 bases left in between. The CDR3 loop spans 14 amino acids. CDR1 and CDR2 from the germline V gene are WSHSY and SAAADI. CDR3 nucleotides: TGCGCCAGCAGTGAGTCATGGTGGGACTATGGCTACACCTTC. Its translation is CASSESWWDYGYTF.